This T cell receptor (beta chain) was sequenced in a study of cytomegalovirus exposure and HLA in healthy donors. The CDR3 loop spans 15 amino acids. Germline V gene data show CDR1 as SGHDN and CDR2 as FVKESK. The junction had 7 bases not matched to a gene; V was cut back by 3 bases and J by 7 bases. PCR amplification relied on 60 Vbeta primers (plus 13 Jbeta primers). Data came from immunoSEQ multiplex PCR; TCRdb stores just in-frame clones and leaves some out. The sample includes about 36,000 clones, approximately 74% of them seen just once. This TCR came from a man aged 25-40 years in good health and CMV-seronegative. The rearrangement uses TRBV14 and TRBJ1-5; TRBD1 matches 9 bases. What was sequenced was PBMCs. CDR3 in amino acids: CASSQGGTGSQPQHF. The DNA for the CDR3 is TGTGCCAGCAGCCAGGGCGGGACAGGGAGCCAGCCCCAGCATTTT. Together with reference TRBV14 and TRBJ1-5, the CDR3 gives the full variable domain: EAGVTQFPSHSVIEKGQTVTLRCDPISGHDNLYWYRRVMGKEIKFLLHFVKESKQDESGMPNNRFLAERTGGTYSTLKVQPAELEDSGVYFCASSQGGTGSQPQHFGDGTRLSIL.